These 26 T cell receptor beta chains came from one sample sequenced in a study of OX40 agonist ivuxolimab in advanced cancers. Profiling relied on immunoSEQ multiplex PCR, and the TCRdb table lists in-frame clones only, not all of them. The sample lists about 79,000 clones; roughly 90% were seen once. Sequencing used CD4+ or CD8+ T cells sorted from blood, obtained in a trial of the OX40 agonist ivuxolimab. Receptor source: an adult with an advanced solid tumor such as melanoma, head and neck, liver or kidney cancer.

The J gene is TRBJ2-5, the V gene TRBV7-3; weak D call: TRBD2 (6 bases). The germline gives CDR1 SGHTA, CDR2 FQGTGA. V lost 2 bases and J lost 2, with 12 bases in between. This CDR3 is built from 15 residues. This CDR3 is CASSLVWDLQETQYF. DNA for the CDR3: TGTGCCAGCAGCTTAGTATGGGACTTACAAGAGACCCAGTACTTC.

The chain links TRBV6-5 to TRBJ2-7; TRBD2 agrees at 8 bases. Trimming took 0 bases from V and 0 from J; bases not matched to a gene: 4. Germline V gene data show CDR1 as MNHEY and CDR2 as SVGAGI. This CDR3 contains 16 residues. The CDR3 protein is CASSYSGTSPSYEQYF. The CDR3 DNA is TGTGCCAGCAGTTACTCCGGGACTAGTCCCTCCTACGAGCAGTACTTC.

This chain connects TRBV30 to TRBJ2-7; perhaps TRBD2 as D (7 bases). CDR3 length: 14 residues. The V gene lost 2 bases and the J gene lost 0 bases, with 11 bases spanning the gap. In germline, CDR1 is GTSNPN, CDR2 SVGIG (reference sequence). The CDR3 is CAWSQGGASYEQYF. The DNA of the CDR3 is TGTGCCTGGAGTCAAGGGGGGGCCTCCTACGAGCAGTACTTC.

This clone showed up just once. The V gene is TRBV19, the J gene TRBJ2-6; D may be TRBD1 (6 bases). V was shortened by 3 bases and J by 0 bases, with 9 bases between the two germline ends. CDR1 and CDR2 (germline): LNHDA, SQIVND (reference sequence). This CDR3 is 16 amino acids long. The CDR3 DNA follows: TGTGCCAGTAGTATGGGACACCGCTCTGGGGCCAACGTCCTGACTTTC. Amino acids: CASSMGHRSGANVLTF.

This chain connects TRBV2 to TRBJ1-1, with D possibly TRBD1 on 5 matching bases. The CDR3 totals 13 residues. V was cut by 1 base and J by 5 bases, with 8 bases left in between. The V gene's germline CDR1 is SNHLY and CDR2 FYNNEI. As DNA, the CDR3 is TGTGCCAGCAGTGAAGGAGGGGTAACTGAAGCTTTCTTT. It is translated as CASSEGGVTEAFF.

The V and J genes are TRBV30 and TRBJ2-3, with TRBD2 identical over 7 bases. V shed 2 bases and J 5 bases; nucleotides not matched to a gene: 13. The CDR3 runs to 16 residues. Germline-derived CDR1 and CDR2 are GTSNPN and SVGIG (reference sequence). CDR3 nucleotides: TGTGCCTGGAGTAGGGGAGTAGCGGGTCTGGGAGATACGCAGTATTTT. Translating it yields CAWSRGVAGLGDTQYF.

DNA of the CDR3: TGTGCCAGCATTAGGGCAGGGAAGGATACGCAGTATTTT. The encoded protein is CASIRAGKDTQYF. The chain is built from TRBV6-5 and TRBJ2-3; possibly TRBD1 for D (5 bases). CDR3 length: 13 residues. Deletions cut 7 bases from V and 6 bases from J, with 14 bases between. In germline, CDR1 is MNHEY, CDR2 SVGAGI.

This chain's CDR3 is CASSLGQVGTDTQYF. Written as DNA, the CDR3 is TGTGCCAGCAGCCTGGGACAGGTCGGCACAGATACGCAGTATTTT. The rearrangement links TRBV7-2 to TRBJ2-3, with TRBD1 identical over 8 bases. The V segment lost 5 bases and the J segment 1 base; nucleotides outside the gene matches: 5. The CDR3 has 15 amino acids. The germline CDR1 and CDR2 sequences are SGHTA and FQGNSA.

The chain uses TRBV30 and TRBJ1-2; no reliable D call. V was cut by 0 bases and J by 4 bases, with 6 bases left in between. Germline lookup yields CDR1 GTSNPN and CDR2 SVGIG (reference sequence). CDR3 length: 12 amino acids. CDR3 sequence reads: CAWSVQSYGYTF. The CDR3, as DNA: TGTGCCTGGAGTGTCCAGAGCTATGGCTACACCTTC.

This chain joins TRBV7-6 and TRBJ2-1; 8 bases line up with TRBD2. The V segment lost 3 bases and the J segment 6 bases; nucleotides outside the gene matches: 4. Germline V lookup: CDR1 SGHVS, CDR2 FNYEAQ. The length of the CDR3 is 14 residues. CDR3: CASSFGLAGNEQFF. CDR3 DNA: TGTGCCAGCAGCTTCGGTCTAGCGGGCAATGAGCAGTTCTTC.

The V and J genes are TRBV25-1 and TRBJ1-2; 9 nucleotides line up with TRBD1. The CDR3 is made up of 17 amino acids. The germline V gene encodes CDR1 MGHDK and CDR2 SYGVNS. The V and J ends lost 5 bases and 4 bases, in that order; junction bases with no gene match: 14. The CDR3 here is CASSPPGTGPLGYGYTF. The CDR3, as DNA: TGTGCCAGCAGTCCCCCCGGGACAGGGCCCCTCGGCTATGGCTACACCTTC.

The chain is built from TRBV30 and TRBJ2-7; 10 bases are a match to TRBD1. V lost 1 base and J lost 6; bases outside the gene matches: 6. CDR1 is GTSNPN and CDR2 is SVGIG in the germline V gene (reference sequence). CDR3 size: 14 residues. The CDR3 DNA reads as TGTGCCTGGAGTGGGACAGGGGGTAGGGGCGAGCAGTACTTC. It encodes CAWSGTGGRGEQYF.

V and J are TRBV7-2 and TRBJ2-5; TRBD1 agrees at 12 bases. Losses at the gene ends were 8 bases for V and 5 bases for J; bases not matched to a gene: 9. Looked up from germline, CDR1 is SGHTA and CDR2 is FQGNSA. The CDR3 covers 15 residues. The CDR3 DNA reads TGTGCCAGCCAAAGGGACAGGGGGCAGGGGGAGACCCAGTACTTC. It specifies CASQRDRGQGETQYF.

V gene TRBV25-1 combines with J gene TRBJ1-1; D is undetermined. The germline V gene has CDR1 MGHDK and CDR2 SYGVNS. The V and J ends lost 6 bases and 3 bases respectively, with 11 bases between them. The CDR3 consists of 13 residues. CDR3 sequence (DNA): TGTGCCAGCAGGGAGTATAGTGACACTGAAGCTTTCTTT. As protein: CASREYSDTEAFF. The full variable domain, with the rest looked up from reference TRBV25-1 and TRBJ1-1, is EADIYQTPRYLVIGTGKKITLECSQTMGHDKMYWYQQDPGMELHLIHYSYGVNSTEKGDLSSESTVSRIRTEHFPLTLESARPSHTSQYLCASREYSDTEAFFGQGTRLTVV.

V is TRBV7-2 and J is TRBJ2-5; 11 bases are shared with TRBD2. The CDR3 is 16 amino acids. Germline CDR1 and CDR2: SGHTA and FQGNSA. The J segment lost 4 bases and the V segment lost 5 bases, leaving 9 bases of the junction unmatched. The CDR3 coding sequence is TGTGCCAGCAGCGGGAAATATGGGACTAGCGGAGAGACCCAGTACTTC. It encodes CASSGKYGTSGETQYF.

The chain joins TRBV27 to TRBJ1-5, with D maybe TRBD1 (6 bases). Germline values: CDR1 MNHEY, CDR2 SMNVEV (reference sequence). Trimming stripped 5 bases from V and 6 bases from J, with 14 bases between. The CDR3 contains 14 residues. The CDR3 protein is CASSTIQGSQPQHF. Written as DNA, the CDR3 is TGTGCCAGCAGTACCATACAGGGAAGTCAGCCCCAGCATTTT.

This chain links TRBV18 with TRBJ2-6; D is ambiguous. Germline assignment: CDR1 KGHSH and CDR2 LQKENI. The V gene lost 2 bases and the J gene lost 0 bases, with 5 bases spanning the gap. This CDR3 has 15 residues. CDR3 region: CASSPELSGANVLTF. CDR3 nucleotide sequence: TGTGCCAGCTCACCAGAGCTCTCTGGGGCCAACGTCCTGACTTTC.

J is TRBJ2-3 and V is TRBV2; D remains unclear. This CDR3 is 14 amino acids long. V shed 9 bases and J shed 1 base, with 14 bases lying between them. Looked up from germline, CDR1 is SNHLY and CDR2 is FYNNEI. The CDR3, as DNA: TGTGCCAGTGAGAGGTGGTTTGGCACAGATACGCAGTATTTT. It codes for CASERWFGTDTQYF.

The rearrangement links TRBV7-8 to TRBJ1-4; D not certain. The germline CDR1 and CDR2 sequences are SGHVS and FQNEAQ. This CDR3 has 13 residues. Trimming shortened V by 5 bases and J by 8 bases, and 12 bases separated the two germline ends. The CDR3 sequence: CASSPPVNEKLFF. The CDR3 DNA sequence: TGTGCCAGCAGCCCTCCGGTGAACGAAAAACTGTTTTTT.

The chain couples TRBV18 to TRBJ2-7; D gene uncertain. This CDR3 contains 14 residues. The V gene lost 2 bases and the J gene lost 6 bases, with 14 bases spanning the gap. Germline-derived CDR1 and CDR2 are KGHSH and LQKENI. The CDR3 loop is CASSPNGRMGEQYF. The CDR3 region has the DNA TGTGCCAGCTCACCAAACGGCAGAATGGGCGAGCAGTACTTC.

This rearrangement joins TRBV11-3 to TRBJ2-7, with D unclear. The germline V and J ends were trimmed by 3 bases and 3 bases, with 21 bases remaining between them. Germline CDR1 is SGHNT and CDR2 is YENEEA. The CDR3 is 17 residues long. This CDR3 reads CASSFSRGRIPNYEQYF. The CDR3 coding sequence is TGTGCCAGCAGCTTTAGTAGAGGAAGAATACCCAACTACGAGCAGTACTTC.

This sequence joins TRBV7-2 and TRBJ2-5; the D is unclear. The J call may be in error: the DNA end matches TRBJ2-7 better. The CDR3 contains 15 residues. Germline values: CDR1 SGHTA, CDR2 FQGNSA. The CDR3 bases are TGTGCCAGCAGCCCCTCCCCAAACTTCGCGTACGAGCAGTACTTC. As protein: CASSPSPNFAYEQYF.

The chain carries TRBV7-2 and TRBJ2-1; 8 bases line up with TRBD2. The length of the CDR3 is 14 residues. The V gene end was trimmed by 6 bases and the J gene end by 6 bases; junction bases not matched to a gene: 7. Germline loops: CDR1 SGHTA, CDR2 FQGNSA. The chain's CDR3 is CASSFATSVNEQFF. In DNA form, the CDR3 reads TGTGCCAGCAGTTTTGCGACTAGCGTCAATGAGCAGTTCTTC.

V is TRBV27 and J is TRBJ1-5, with D perhaps matching TRBD1 (6 bases). This CDR3 is built from 18 residues. The germline V gene encodes CDR1 MNHEY and CDR2 SMNVEV (reference sequence). V shed 5 bases and J shed 4 bases, with 24 bases lying between them. The CDR3 coding sequence is TGTGCCAGCAGTCCATCTACGGGGGGCGCTGAACGAAATCAGCCCCAGCATTTT. Encoded protein: CASSPSTGGAERNQPQHF.

This clone showed up just once. The chain links TRBV5-6 to TRBJ2-7; D call uncertain. The CDR3 extends over 14 amino acids. V lost 0 bases and J lost 4, with 11 bases in between. From germline, CDR1 is SGHDT and CDR2 YYEEEE. Here the CDR3 DNA reads TGTGCCAGCAGCTTGGGGGATTTGAAGTACGAGCAGTACTTC. It translates to CASSLGDLKYEQYF.

The chain couples TRBV7-2 to TRBJ2-5; 7 bases agree with TRBD2. Trimming took 5 bases from V and 2 from J; bases not matched to a gene: 11. This CDR3 has 16 amino acids. The germline V gene encodes CDR1 SGHTA and CDR2 FQGNSA. DNA of the CDR3: TGTGCCAGCAGCCCTGATTTCGCTAGCGGTCAAGAGACCCAGTACTTC. This translates into CASSPDFASGQETQYF. The full variable domain, with the rest looked up from reference TRBV7-2 and TRBJ2-5, is GAGVSQSPSNKVTEKGKDVELRCDPISGHTALYWYRQSLGQGLEFLIYFQGNSAPDKSGLPSDRFSAERTGGSVSTLTIQRTQQEDSAVYLCASSPDFASGQETQYFGPGTRLLVL.